This T cell receptor (beta chain) was recovered during a study of shared clonotypes between healthy human individuals. Overall study: Donors, aged 18 to 49, were a couple of women and a few men. Per donor, three plates held CD4 naive cells, three held CD4 memory, two held CD8 naive and one held CD8 memory. Study results and limitations: Shared clonotypes: about 5.3% naive CD4, about 4% naive CD8, 2.3% memory CD4, under 0.45% memory CD8. Donor scarcity curtailed the genetic and exposure-history diversity represented herein.

This table comes from immunoSEQ multiplex PCR, and its TCRdb copy is limited to in-frame clones, with some not included. The profile shows 660,000 or so clones, roughly 95% of them singletons. Trimming stripped 3 bases from V and 8 bases from J, with 19 bases between. Germline V lookup: CDR1 MDHEN, CDR2 SYDVKM. The CDR3 totals 15 residues. Naivety among CD8 cells was defined by CD45RO negativity and positive CCR7 selection, thereby excluding terminally differentiated effector memory CD45RA+ cells. Of note for this clone: Its antigen is currently unknown.

The source material was naive CD8+ T cells sorted from blood. This clonotype originated in a woman aged 30 to 39 in good health. The chain joins TRBV28 to TRBJ1-2; D not resolved. CDR3 sequence reads: CASSLTIGPPEGYTF. The CDR3 DNA reads as TGTGCCAGCAGTTTGACGATCGGACCGCCCGAGGGCTACACCTTC.